The 5 T cell receptor beta chains presented below share a single source sample, sequenced in a study of radiation and T cells in renal cell carcinoma. Sequenced by immunoSEQ multiplex PCR; TCRdb stores in-frame clones only, minus some. The table has under 9,000 clones, approximately 60% seen once; the top ten hold just over 20%. Treatment here: treatment-naive control, cytoreductive nephrectomy. The sample consisted of tumor tissue, taken from a patient whose treatment was nephrectomy without radiotherapy. Receptor source: a man in his 60s with renal cell carcinoma.

CDR3 sequence reads: CASGTLPSYNEQFF. CDR3 coding DNA: TGCGCCAGCGGGACTCTTCCTTCCTACAATGAGCAGTTCTTC. V usage is TRBV4-3 and J usage is TRBJ2-1; a weak D match, TRBD2 (6 bases). Between the trimmed V and J ends, which lost 8 bases and 1 base, there was a span of 12 bases. Per germline, CDR1 LGHNA and CDR2 YSLEER. The CDR3 is made up of 14 amino acids.

The chain combines TRBV5-1 with TRBJ2-1; D perhaps matches TRBD1 (6 bases). Germline lookup yields CDR1 SGHRS and CDR2 YFSETQ. The V end was cut by 7 bases, the J end by 5 bases, with 19 bases between. The CDR3 contains 15 residues. As DNA, the CDR3 is TGCGCCAGCGGAGCAGGGGACGGCCTGGACAATGAGCAGTTCTTC. The encoded protein is CASGAGDGLDNEQFF.

The DNA for the CDR3 is TGCAGCGTTGAAAGGGGGGCTAGCACAGATACGCAGTATTTT. This gives the protein CSVERGASTDTQYF. The chain couples TRBV29-1 to TRBJ2-3; tentatively, D is TRBD1 or TRBD2 (6 bases each). The CDR3 totals 14 residues. Germline V lookup: CDR1 SQVTM, CDR2 ANQGSEA. With 2 bases removed from V and 0 bases from J, the gap between germline ends came to 9 bases.

The chain is built from TRBV27 and TRBJ2-2, with TRBD2 identical over 12 bases. After removal of 6 bases from V and 3 bases from J, the junction contained 5 bases not matched to a gene. The CDR3 totals 16 residues. Germline lookup yields CDR1 MNHEY and CDR2 SMNVEV (reference sequence). The CDR3 region has the DNA TGTGCCAGCAGCCCTCTAGCGGGAGGGTACACCGGGGAGCTGTTTTTT. Translation gives CASSPLAGGYTGELFF.

The count of this clone is one. The V and J genes are TRBV2 and TRBJ1-4; D ambiguous. The germline gives CDR1 SNHLY, CDR2 FYNNEI. V was shortened by 6 bases and J by 0 bases, with 8 bases between the two germline ends. This CDR3 comprises 14 residues. CDR3 loop: CASRPRATNEKLFF. The CDR3 bases are TGTGCCAGCAGGCCCCGGGCAACTAATGAAAAACTGTTTTTT.